What follows are 11 T cell receptor beta chains derived from one specimen sequenced in a study of T-cell memory formation after mild COVID-19 (dated by TCRdb to the early 2020s). Libraries were made using 5' RACE. Instrument used: Illumina NovaSeq 6000. TCRdb reworked the public reads: Q25 trimming with fastp, MiXCR clone assembly, productive beta chains retained. Each CDR3 protein gets just one entry, which takes the most common genes and DNA from the rows behind it. The sample data list approximately 260,000 distinct CDR3 sequences, and 16% of these were observed just once. The top ten constitute 3.5% of the sample. The material sequenced was PBMCs or a T cell subset sorted from them (not recorded which). The receptors stem from a man between 18 and 35 years old who had mild COVID-19 (a few samples of this study predate the infection). The sample titles of this study are shuffled in the database, so cell type and time point are left out; the donor was told from shared clones.

The chain employs TRBV4-1 and TRBJ2-7; D is unclear. This CDR3 is built from 14 residues. With 1 base removed from V and 0 bases from J, the gap between germline ends came to 7 bases. Germline V gives CDR1 MGHRA, CDR2 YSYEKL. CDR3 DNA sequence: TGCGCCAGCAGCCAAGGAATGACCTCCTACGAGCAGTACTTC. It translates to CASSQGMTSYEQYF.

The chain carries TRBV24-1 and TRBJ2-3, with 14 bases aligning to TRBD2. V shed 7 bases and J 7 bases; nucleotides not matched to a gene: 6. The CDR3 length is 15 residues. Looked up from germline, CDR1 is KGHDR and CDR2 is SFDVKD. The CDR3, as DNA: TGTGCCACCAGCCCCGGGACTAGCGGGGGCTATACGCAGTATTTT. Translation: CATSPGTSGGYTQYF.

Concerning this clonotype itself: One end of the junction is discordant with germline, which a read error may explain. The chain has TRBV25-1 and TRBJ2-5; D may be TRBD2 (5 bases). The CDR3 extends over 12 amino acids. Germline loops: CDR1 MGHDK, CDR2 SYGVNS. In DNA, the CDR3 is TGTGCCAGCAGTGTTTCCGGGGAGATCCAGTACTTC. Translated, it gives CASSVSGEIQYF.

This clonotype was detected only a few times. The chain is built from TRBV5-1 and TRBJ2-1; D is uncertain. Germline CDR1 and CDR2: SGHRS and YFSETQ. The CDR3 has 15 amino acids. With 4 bases removed from V and 5 bases from J, the gap between germline ends came to 16 bases. The CDR3 loop reads CASSVGPKVNNEQFF. The CDR3 nucleotides read TGCGCCAGCAGCGTCGGGCCGAAAGTCAACAATGAGCAGTTCTTC.

This chain links TRBV18 with TRBJ1-5; D is ambiguous. In germline, CDR1 is KGHSH, CDR2 LQKENI. CDR3 length: 17 residues. Trimming left V 6 bases short and J 0 bases short, with 18 bases between. Written as DNA, the CDR3 is TGTGCCAGCTCGCGGCTTTTTCGGAATTATAGCAATCAGCCCCAGCATTTT. It encodes CASSRLFRNYSNQPQHF.

The CDR3 DNA is TGCAGTGCTATATGGCAGGGAAGGAATGAGCAGTTCTTC. Translation gives CSAIWQGRNEQFF. This chain links TRBV20-1 with TRBJ2-1; D might be TRBD1 (5 bases). Trimming took off 4 bases at V and 7 bases at J, with 14 bases between the two ends. The CDR3 runs 13 residues. Germline-derived CDR1 and CDR2 are DFQATT and SNEGSKA (reference sequence).

This clonotype was counted a few times. The J gene is TRBJ1-1, the V gene TRBV28; TRBD1 aligns across 7 bases. This CDR3 has 13 amino acids. Germline V gene sequence: CDR1 MDHEN, CDR2 SYDVKM. Germline trimming cut 7 bases from V and 3 bases from J; bases unmatched to any gene: 5. In DNA, the CDR3 is TGTGCCAGCATCAGGGGGATGGACACTGAAGCTTTCTTT. Amino acid sequence: CASIRGMDTEAFF.

This clonotype came up a few times. The chain carries TRBV7-2 and TRBJ2-5, with D tentatively TRBD2 (5 bases). This CDR3 comprises 13 residues. CDR1 is SGHTA, CDR2 FQGNSA, per germline. The V end was cut by 4 bases, the J end by 4 bases, with 10 bases between. The CDR3 sequence: CASSSRAIETQYF. In DNA, the CDR3 is TGTGCCAGCAGCTCGCGGGCGATAGAGACCCAGTACTTC.

V is TRBV7-9 and J is TRBJ2-1, with D possibly TRBD2 on 5 matching bases. The V gene lost 5 bases and the J gene lost 0 bases, with 11 bases spanning the gap. The CDR3 covers 15 residues. In germline, CDR1 is SEHNR, CDR2 FQNEAQ (reference sequence). CDR3 coding DNA: TGTGCCAGCAGCCGGAGGAGGAGCTCCTACAATGAGCAGTTCTTC. Protein sequence: CASSRRRSSYNEQFF.

The CDR3 reads CASSQELGSGANVLTF. DNA for the CDR3: TGCGCCAGCAGCCAAGAGTTGGGCTCTGGGGCCAACGTCCTGACTTTC. The V gene is TRBV4-3, the J gene TRBJ2-6; unclear D gene. V lost 0 bases, J lost 0 bases, and 6 bases lay in between. The length of the CDR3 is 16 residues. Germline values: CDR1 LGHNA, CDR2 YSLEER.

This clonotype was picked up a small number of times. The rearrangement uses TRBV4-1 and TRBJ2-2; 8 bases line up with TRBD1. V gave up 4 bases and J gave up 0 bases; unmatched junction bases: 4. The CDR3 totals 16 residues. Germline lookup yields CDR1 MGHRA and CDR2 YSYEKL. CDR3 nucleotides: TGCGCCAGCAGCCGTCAGGGGGCGGCGAACACCGGGGAGCTGTTTTTT. Translation: CASSRQGAANTGELFF.